These 15 T cell receptor beta chains came from one sample sequenced in a study of CD8+ T cells in alopecia areata. Sequencing templates came from extracted RNA that was reverse transcribed into cDNA. Repertoires were generated with immunoSEQ multiplex PCR, while TCRdb's copy carries only in-frame clones and drops some. In the table there are 200,000 to 250,000 clones, approximately 67% of which are singletons. The sample's treatment: oral pan-JAK inhibitor, 5-10 mg twice daily. This material consisted of CD4+ T cells sorted from blood, taken at approximately week 42, from a patient treated with tofacitinib. All receptors come from a human donor with alopecia areata.

This chain links TRBV10-3 with TRBJ2-1; 8 bases line up with TRBD2. The V and J ends lost 3 bases and 8 bases, in that order; junction bases with no gene match: 3. The CDR3 totals 13 residues. Germline-derived CDR1 and CDR2 are ENHRY and SYGVKD. CDR3 in amino acids: CAISDREGDEQFF. The CDR3 nucleotides are TGTGCCATCAGTGATCGGGAGGGCGATGAGCAGTTCTTC.

The V gene is TRBV29-1, the J gene TRBJ1-1, with D hard to call. The CDR3 is made up of 12 amino acids. Germline CDR1 reads SQVTM; CDR2 reads ANQGSEA. V lost 4 bases, J lost 0 bases, and 6 bases lay in between. The DNA of the CDR3 is TGCAGCGTTGGTTCAATGAACACTGAAGCTTTCTTT. Protein sequence: CSVGSMNTEAFF.

This rearrangement joins TRBV14 to TRBJ2-7, with TRBD2 matching 7 bases. The V gene end was trimmed by 3 bases and the J gene end by 3 bases; junction bases not matched to a gene: 5. The CDR3 sequence is 14 residues long. The V gene's germline CDR1 is SGHDN and CDR2 FVKESK. As DNA, the CDR3 is TGTGCCAGCAGCCACGACGGGGGGTTCTACGAGCAGTACTTC. Encoded protein: CASSHDGGFYEQYF.

The chain's CDR3 is CASSFLQPGSTDTQYF. CDR3 nucleotides: TGTGCCAGCAGTTTCCTACAACCCGGGAGCACAGATACGCAGTATTTT. The chain is built from TRBV27 and TRBJ2-3; D ambiguous. Between the trimmed V and J ends, which lost 3 bases and 0 bases, there was a span of 13 bases. The CDR3 extends over 16 amino acids. The V gene's germline CDR1 is MNHEY and CDR2 SMNVEV (reference sequence).

J is TRBJ2-5 and V is TRBV2; 11 nucleotides line up with TRBD2. From germline, CDR1 is SNHLY and CDR2 FYNNEI. The CDR3 sequence is 17 residues long. The ends lost 8 bases at V and 9 bases at J; junction bases unmatched: 20. The CDR3: CASRLRLAGPGLQAQYF. Here the CDR3 DNA reads TGTGCCAGCCGTTTGCGACTAGCGGGACCCGGTCTTCAGGCCCAGTACTTC.

This clone was detected once. The chain is built from TRBV7-6 and TRBJ2-2, with 10 bases fitting TRBD1. The CDR3 extends over 18 amino acids. With 2 bases clipped from V and 0 bases from J, the junction kept 6 bases outside the gene matches. Per germline, CDR1 SGHVS and CDR2 FNYEAQ. The CDR3 here is CASSLTRTGGTNTGELFF. CDR3 in DNA: TGTGCCAGCAGCTTAACGAGGACAGGGGGTACGAACACCGGGGAGCTGTTTTTT.

This chain uses TRBV27 with TRBJ1-1; D ambiguous. Germline V gene data show CDR1 as MNHEY and CDR2 as SMNVEV (reference sequence). V lost 2 bases and J 7 bases, leaving 11 bases between the germline ends. This CDR3 is 13 amino acids long. CDR3 region: CASSLNGKLEAFF. CDR3 nucleotide sequence: TGTGCCAGCAGTTTAAACGGAAAACTTGAAGCTTTCTTT.

This clone turned up a few times. V gene TRBV7-9 combines with J gene TRBJ1-1, with 10 bases that match TRBD1. Per the germline V gene, CDR1 is SEHNR and CDR2 is FQNEAQ (reference sequence). The V gene end was trimmed by 5 bases and the J gene end by 11 bases; junction bases not matched to a gene: 11. This CDR3 region has 14 residues. The CDR3 coding sequence is TGTGCCAGCAGCCCGCGACAGGGGGCGGAGGTGGCTTTCTTT. Translating gives CASSPRQGAEVAFF.

This chain links TRBV19 with TRBJ1-2, with TRBD1 matching over 7 bases. Germline assignment: CDR1 LNHDA and CDR2 SQIVND (reference sequence). V dropped 6 bases and J dropped 8; count of bases not matched to a gene: 12. The CDR3 runs to 14 residues. CDR3: CASRPPQGFYGYTF. In nucleotides, the CDR3 is TGTGCCAGTAGGCCTCCACAGGGGTTCTACGGCTACACCTTC.

The chain couples TRBV29-1 to TRBJ2-7, with no clear D. Trimming left V 4 bases short and J 2 bases short, with 12 bases between. The CDR3 is made up of 13 amino acids. Germline loops: CDR1 SQVTM, CDR2 ANQGSEA. The CDR3, as DNA: TGCAGCGTTGCTCTCGAGATGGCCTACGAGCAGTACTTC. Protein: CSVALEMAYEQYF.

This clone was observed a few times. V and J are TRBV11-2 and TRBJ2-3, with no clear D. V was clipped by 1 base and J by 7 bases, with 9 bases between them. The germline gives CDR1 SGHAT, CDR2 FQNNGV. This CDR3 has 13 residues. This CDR3 is CASSLGLLNTQYF. CDR3 DNA: TGTGCCAGCAGCTTAGGTCTTTTGAATACGCAGTATTTT. Full variable domain (remainder filled in from reference TRBV11-2 and TRBJ2-3): EAGVAQSPRYKIIEKRQSVAFWCNPISGHATLYWYQQILGQGPKLLIQFQNNGVVDDSQLPKDRFSAERLKGVDSTLKIQPAKLEDSAVYLCASSLGLLNTQYFGPGTRLTVL.

J is TRBJ1-1 and V is TRBV19; D is unresolved. Between the trimmed V and J ends, which lost 3 bases and 1 base, there was a span of 12 bases. Germline lookup yields CDR1 LNHDA and CDR2 SQIVND (reference sequence). CDR3 size: 15 residues. Here the CDR3 DNA reads TGTGCCAGTAGTATCCCGACACATCAGAACACTGAAGCTTTCTTT. Protein sequence: CASSIPTHQNTEAFF. Full variable domain (rest looked up from reference TRBV19 and TRBJ1-1): DGGITQSPKYLFRKEGQNVTLSCEQNLNHDAMYWYRQDPGQGLRLIYYSQIVNDFQKGDIAEGYSVSREKKESFPLTVTSAQKNPTAFYLCASSIPTHQNTEAFFGQGTRLTVV.

This rearrangement joins TRBV4-3 to TRBJ2-7; possible D gene TRBD2, 6 bases. Germline V gene lookup returns CDR1 LGHNA and CDR2 YSLEER. This CDR3 spans 15 amino acids. V lost 4 bases to trimming and J lost 4 bases, with 17 bases between them. The CDR3 spells CASSLGAGNVYEQYF. The CDR3 DNA is TGCGCCAGCAGCCTCGGGGCGGGGAATGTGTACGAGCAGTACTTC.

This chain uses TRBV30 with TRBJ2-2; D ambiguous. CDR1 is GTSNPN and CDR2 is SVGIG in the germline V gene (reference sequence). V was trimmed by 0 bases and J by 4 bases, leaving 6 bases between them. CDR3 length: 13 amino acids. CDR3 coding DNA: TGTGCCTGGAGTGTACAAGGCACCGGGGAGCTGTTTTTT. It yields the protein CAWSVQGTGELFF.

The chain joins TRBV14 to TRBJ2-3; D unclear. From germline, CDR1 is SGHDN and CDR2 FVKESK. This CDR3 is built from 14 residues. The ends were cut back, 4 bases at V and 0 bases at J, with 8 bases in the middle. Here the CDR3 reads CASSRTPSTDTQYF. The CDR3, as DNA: TGTGCCAGCAGCCGCACTCCTAGCACAGATACGCAGTATTTT.